The 14 T cell receptor beta chains below all came from one sample that was sequenced in a study of T-cell reconstitution after alpha-beta-depleted transplantation in children. The authors prepared the TCRbeta library with unique molecular identifiers. TCRdb fed the PCR reads into MiXCR, producing one record per CDR3 protein. The table shows approximately 400,000 distinct CDR3 sequences, with approximately 10% occurring only once. Sequenced material: PBMCs from the stem cell graft donor, taken from the stem cell graft. The origin of the receptors is a human donor who donated a stem cell graft to a child with acute myeloid leukemia.

The CDR3 loop is CASSKIRGGTDTQYF. The CDR3 DNA follows: TGTGCCAGCAGTAAGATCCGGGGGGGGACAGATACGCAGTATTTT. The chain recombines TRBV27 with TRBJ2-3; 8 bases agree with TRBD2. The CDR3 runs to 15 residues. Germline CDR1 MNHEY, CDR2 SMNVEV (reference sequence). The V gene end was trimmed by 5 bases and the J gene end by 3 bases; junction bases not matched to a gene: 7.

A single count supports this clonotype. The chain couples TRBV5-4 to TRBJ1-1, with D possibly TRBD1 on 5 matching bases. V was shortened by 0 bases and J by 3 bases, with 12 bases between the two germline ends. The length of the CDR3 is 15 residues. Germline V gene data show CDR1 as SGHNT and CDR2 as YYREEE (reference sequence). CDR3 region: CASSLEISGYTEAFF. Written as DNA, the CDR3 is TGTGCCAGCAGCTTGGAAATTTCAGGGTACACTGAAGCTTTCTTT.

This clonotype was detected many times. The chain links TRBV6-6 to TRBJ2-7; D not certain. The CDR3 has 12 amino acids. V was trimmed by 9 bases and J by 0 bases, leaving 9 bases between them. Germline V gene lookup returns CDR1 MNHNY and CDR2 SVGAGI (reference sequence). The CDR3 loop is CASLGPSYEQYF. DNA for the CDR3: TGTGCCAGTCTCGGGCCCTCCTACGAGCAGTACTTC.

The sample holds many counts of this clonotype. The chain uses TRBV7-2 and TRBJ2-7; no clear D. Between the trimmed V and J ends, which lost 2 bases and 3 bases, there was a span of 8 bases. CDR3 length equals 13 residues. Per the germline V gene, CDR1 is SGHTA and CDR2 is FQGNSA. CDR3 nucleotide sequence: TGTGCCAGCAGCTTATTTGTCGACTACGAGCAGTACGTC. Protein product: CASSLFVDYEQYV.

This clonotype occurred a few times. The chain has TRBV29-1 and TRBJ1-2, with D possibly matching TRBD1 (6 bases). Germline values: CDR1 SQVTM, CDR2 ANQGSEA. Trimming stripped 7 bases from V and 1 base from J, with 19 bases between. There are 15 residues in the CDR3. CDR3 DNA sequence: TGCAGCGCCCTTCGCGGGGGCGATGGTAACTATGGCTACACCTTC. Its translation is CSALRGGDGNYGYTF.

This clonotype was detected a few times. The V and J genes are TRBV6-1 and TRBJ1-5, with no clear D. Germline lookup yields CDR1 MNHNS and CDR2 SASEGT. The ends were cut back, 5 bases at V and 4 bases at J, with 3 bases in the middle. The CDR3 spans 11 residues. CDR3 in amino acids: CASSTNQPQHF. The CDR3, as DNA: TGTGCCAGCAGTACAAATCAGCCCCAGCATTTT.

This clonotype showed up many times. The rearrangement uses TRBV4-1 and TRBJ1-3, with 7 positions matching TRBD1. V was clipped by 2 bases and J by 7 bases; unmatched bases: 5. The CDR3 spans 14 residues. CDR1 and CDR2 (germline): MGHRA, YSYEKL. The CDR3 sequence is CASSQPGQRNTIYF. CDR3 in DNA: TGCGCCAGCAGCCAACCGGGACAGCGCAACACCATATATTTT.

This sequence joins TRBV12-3 or TRBV12-4 and TRBJ2-1, with D perhaps TRBD2 (6 bases). This CDR3 has 18 amino acids. V lost 3 bases and J 4 bases, leaving 22 bases between the germline ends. This chain's CDR3 is CASSFGGVWPSSYNEQFF. Written as DNA, the CDR3 is TGTGCCAGCAGTTTTGGAGGGGTCTGGCCATCCTCGTACAATGAGCAGTTCTTC.

The chain joins TRBV14 to TRBJ1-6; D remains ambiguous. V lost 5 bases to trimming and J lost 9 bases, with 11 bases between them. This CDR3 region has 13 residues. The germline V gene has CDR1 SGHDN and CDR2 FVKESK. The CDR3 region is CASSGELFSPLHF. The DNA for the CDR3 is TGTGCCAGCAGCGGGGAATTATTTTCACCCCTCCACTTT.

The chain joins TRBV6-1 to TRBJ1-3, with D hard to call. The CDR3 is made up of 14 amino acids. Germline CDR1 is MNHNS and CDR2 is SASEGT. V shed 7 bases and J shed 0 bases, with 10 bases lying between them. The CDR3 protein is CASIQDRSGNTIYF. In DNA, the CDR3 is TGTGCCAGCATCCAGGACCGCTCTGGAAACACCATATATTTT.

This clonotype has ten or more counts. The chain links TRBV29-1 to TRBJ1-3; D remains ambiguous. V dropped 2 bases and J dropped 0 bases, with 11 bases sitting between them. The germline CDR1 and CDR2 sequences are SQVTM and ANQGSEA. CDR3 size: 15 residues. Written as DNA, the CDR3 is TGCAGCGTTGAAACCGCCGCTGGCTCTGGAAACACCATATATTTT. It codes for CSVETAAGSGNTIYF.

This clonotype was observed many times. The chain is built from TRBV5-1 and TRBJ1-2; the D is unclear. Germline-derived CDR1 and CDR2 are SGHRS and YFSETQ. This CDR3 has 15 amino acids. The germline V and J ends were trimmed by 3 bases and 3 bases, with 15 bases remaining between them. In nucleotides, the CDR3 is TGCGCCAGCAGCTGGGAACCGGGTACCGACTATGGCTACACCTTC. Translated, it gives CASSWEPGTDYGYTF.

The rearrangement links TRBV12-3 or TRBV12-4 to TRBJ1-5; D unclear. Trimming took off 2 bases at V and 3 bases at J, with 17 bases between the two ends. The CDR3 consists of 17 residues. CDR3 protein: CASSLSPRGRLNQPQHF. As DNA, the CDR3 is TGTGCCAGCAGTTTAAGCCCCAGAGGGCGCCTCAATCAGCCCCAGCATTTT.

With respect to this clonotype: The junction does not match germline at one end; this may be a read error. The chain combines TRBV7-7 with TRBJ2-1; D remains unclear. Germline lookup yields CDR1 SSHAT and CDR2 FNYEAQ (reference sequence). The CDR3 loop spans 14 amino acids. The CDR3 spells CASSLGFAADEQFF. The CDR3, as DNA: TGTGCTAGCAGCTTAGGTTTTGCGGCCGATGAGCAGTTCTTC.